This TCR beta chain originates from a study of graft-versus-host responses after intestinal transplantation. In its sample, this clone ranks as medium-sized (0.01 to 0.1%). The V end lost 5 bases, the J end lost 7 bases, and 24 bases lay between the germline ends. The CDR3 has 16 amino acids. Germline values: CDR1 LNHDA, CDR2 SQIVND (reference sequence). Responders (around 200,000, CFSE-labeled) were co-plated with around 200,000 irradiated, violet-dye-labeled stimulators. The protocol was immunoSEQ multiplex PCR, while the TCRdb copy is restricted to in-frame clones and leaves out a portion. The sample consists of 23,000 or so clones, approximately 33% of them appearing once.

This specimen was alloreactive CD8+ T cells from a mixed lymphocyte reaction culture, taken before intestinal transplant. The subset was: CFSE-low proliferating T cells sorted from roughly 6-day pre-transplant mixed lymphocyte reaction (GvH or HvG direction). This clonotype was obtained from a human patient who received an intestinal transplant. V usage is TRBV19 and J usage is TRBJ2-7; tentatively, D is TRBD2 (5 bases). CDR3 bases: TGTGCCAGTAGTCCTCAGACCGAAGTATGGGCGGGTGAGCAGTACTTC. Its translation: CASSPQTEVWAGEQYF.